The rows below give T cell receptor beta chains drawn from one sample of a study of T cell responses to AZD1222 COVID-19 vaccine. The repertoire was sequenced with immunoSEQ multiplex PCR; TCRdb's copy has only in-frame clones and lacks some. The sample has about 110,000 clones; roughly 90% are singletons. The sequencing here drew on peripheral blood, taken on day 0 of AZD1222 vaccination. The source is an adult in good health. Both conserved end residues are part of each CDR3. The order of the fields is D gene, J gene, clone size, V gene, CDR3 protein, CDR3 DNA. D genes are given only for firm matches. Part of the rows lack a size; the others show once, few, many or a class for expanded clones.

D gene: TRBD2; J gene: TRBJ2-1; clone size: -; V gene: TRBV11-2; CDR3 protein: CASSSPGLWNEQFF; CDR3 DNA: TGTGCCAGCAGCTCACCGGGACTATGGAATGAGCAGTTCTTC
D gene: -; J gene: TRBJ2-7; clone size: -; V gene: TRBV20-1; CDR3 protein: CSAESSYEQYF; CDR3 DNA: TGCAGTGCTGAGAGCTCCTACGAGCAGTACTTC
D gene: TRBD2; J gene: TRBJ2-1; clone size: -; V gene: TRBV5-4; CDR3 protein: CASSKTSGRPLGDEQFF; CDR3 DNA: TGTGCCAGCAGCAAGACTAGCGGGAGGCCCCTCGGCGATGAGCAGTTCTTC
D gene: TRBD1; J gene: TRBJ1-1; clone size: -; V gene: TRBV7-9; CDR3 protein: CASSPRGRGAFF; CDR3 DNA: TGTGCCAGCAGCCCTAGGGGGCGCGGAGCTTTCTTT
D gene: -; J gene: TRBJ1-3; clone size: -; V gene: TRBV19; CDR3 protein: CASSPTAVSSGNTIYF; CDR3 DNA: TGTGCCAGTAGTCCGACGGCGGTGAGCTCTGGAAACACCATATATTTT
D gene: TRBD1; J gene: TRBJ1-5; clone size: -; V gene: TRBV18; CDR3 protein: CASSPYLQGAEGNQPQHF; CDR3 DNA: TGTGCCAGCTCACCTTATTTACAGGGGGCGGAGGGCAATCAGCCCCAGCATTTT
D gene: -; J gene: TRBJ2-7; clone size: once; V gene: TRBV5-1; CDR3 protein: CASSYSESYEQYF; CDR3 DNA: TGCGCCAGCAGCTACTCGGAGTCCTACGAGCAGTACTTC
D gene: -; J gene: TRBJ2-2; clone size: -; V gene: TRBV2; CDR3 protein: CATDNGQPNTGELFF; CDR3 DNA: TGTGCCACCGATAACGGACAGCCGAACACCGGGGAGCTGTTTTTT
D gene: -; J gene: TRBJ2-7; clone size: -; V gene: TRBV7-9; CDR3 protein: CASSPVFPPGAYEQYF; CDR3 DNA: TGTGCCAGCAGCCCCGTTTTTCCCCCGGGAGCCTACGAGCAGTACTTC
D gene: -; J gene: TRBJ2-3; clone size: -; V gene: TRBV29-1; CDR3 protein: CSVPDRLTDTQYF; CDR3 DNA: TGCAGCGTCCCGGACAGACTCACAGATACGCAGTATTTT
D gene: -; J gene: TRBJ2-2; clone size: -; V gene: TRBV9; CDR3 protein: CASSVGVGELFF; CDR3 DNA: TGTGCCAGCAGCGTAGGAGTCGGGGAGCTGTTTTTT
D gene: TRBD2; J gene: TRBJ2-7; clone size: -; V gene: TRBV30; CDR3 protein: CAWGGDLIEQYF; CDR3 DNA: TGTGCCTGGGGGGGGGACCTAATCGAGCAGTACTTC
D gene: -; J gene: TRBJ1-3; clone size: -; V gene: TRBV5-4; CDR3 protein: CASSLVTGPRAAGNTIYF; CDR3 DNA: TGTGCCAGCAGCTTGGTCACAGGGCCCCGGGCCGCTGGAAACACCATATATTTT
D gene: TRBD2; J gene: TRBJ2-7; clone size: -; V gene: TRBV7-8; CDR3 protein: CASSRGVFSYEQYF; CDR3 DNA: TGTGCCAGCAGCCGGGGGGTCTTCTCCTACGAGCAGTACTTC
D gene: TRBD1; J gene: TRBJ2-3; clone size: once; V gene: TRBV2; CDR3 protein: CASKLGTGKDTQYF; CDR3 DNA: TGTGCCAGCAAACTCGGGACAGGGAAAGATACGCAGTATTTT
D gene: -; J gene: TRBJ1-2; clone size: few; V gene: TRBV28; CDR3 protein: CALFVRVGYTF; CDR3 DNA: TGTGCCCTATTCGTACGGGTTGGCTACACCTTC
D gene: -; J gene: TRBJ2-1; clone size: -; V gene: TRBV11-3; CDR3 protein: CASSLSPDPGNEQFF; CDR3 DNA: TGTGCCAGCAGCTTATCTCCCGACCCTGGTAATGAGCAGTTCTTC
D gene: -; J gene: TRBJ2-5; clone size: -; V gene: TRBV11-2; CDR3 protein: CASSTRSPGETQYF; CDR3 DNA: TGTGCCAGCAGCACCCGAAGCCCGGGGGAGACCCAGTACTTC
D gene: -; J gene: TRBJ1-3; clone size: -; V gene: TRBV5-1; CDR3 protein: CASSPGDISPGNTIYF; CDR3 DNA: TGCGCCAGCAGCCCTGGGGACATCTCCCCCGGAAACACCATATATTTT
D gene: -; J gene: TRBJ2-7; clone size: -; V gene: TRBV7-9; CDR3 protein: CASSLGDSYEQYF; CDR3 DNA: TGTGCCAGCAGCTTAGGGGATTCCTACGAGCAGTACTTC
D gene: -; J gene: TRBJ2-2; clone size: -; V gene: TRBV4-2; CDR3 protein: CASRGEREVTGELFF; CDR3 DNA: TGTGCCAGCAGAGGGGAAAGGGAGGTCACCGGGGAGCTGTTTTTT
D gene: -; J gene: TRBJ2-1; clone size: -; V gene: TRBV5-1; CDR3 protein: CASSLGDYNEQFF; CDR3 DNA: TGCGCCAGCAGCTTGGGGGACTACAATGAGCAGTTCTTC
D gene: -; J gene: TRBJ1-1; clone size: -; V gene: TRBV12-5; CDR3 protein: CASVDGGLAEAFF; CDR3 DNA: TGTGCTAGTGTCGACGGCGGCCTTGCTGAAGCTTTCTTT
D gene: TRBD2; J gene: TRBJ2-5; clone size: -; V gene: TRBV19; CDR3 protein: CASSIRGSGRAKTQYF; CDR3 DNA: TGTGCCAGTAGTATCAGGGGAAGCGGGAGGGCGAAGACCCAGTACTTC
D gene: -; J gene: TRBJ2-7; clone size: -; V gene: TRBV9; CDR3 protein: CASSLRGYEQYF; CDR3 DNA: TGTGCCAGCAGCTTGAGGGGCTACGAGCAGTACTTC
D gene: TRBD1; J gene: TRBJ2-2; clone size: -; V gene: TRBV7-9; CDR3 protein: CASRSGTGMNTGELFF; CDR3 DNA: TGTGCCAGCAGATCCGGGACAGGGATGAACACCGGGGAGCTGTTTTTT
D gene: -; J gene: TRBJ2-3; clone size: once; V gene: TRBV4-2; CDR3 protein: CASSQDVASTDTQYF; CDR3 DNA: TGTGCCAGCAGCCAAGATGTGGCTAGCACAGATACGCAGTATTTT
D gene: -; J gene: TRBJ1-3; clone size: -; V gene: TRBV6-5; CDR3 protein: CASSRYAASGNTIYF; CDR3 DNA: TGTGCCAGCAGTCGCTATGCAGCCTCTGGAAACACCATATATTTT
D gene: TRBD2; J gene: TRBJ2-1; clone size: -; V gene: TRBV16; CDR3 protein: CASSPWTSGNEQFF; CDR3 DNA: TGTGCCAGCAGCCCTTGGACTAGCGGCAATGAGCAGTTCTTC